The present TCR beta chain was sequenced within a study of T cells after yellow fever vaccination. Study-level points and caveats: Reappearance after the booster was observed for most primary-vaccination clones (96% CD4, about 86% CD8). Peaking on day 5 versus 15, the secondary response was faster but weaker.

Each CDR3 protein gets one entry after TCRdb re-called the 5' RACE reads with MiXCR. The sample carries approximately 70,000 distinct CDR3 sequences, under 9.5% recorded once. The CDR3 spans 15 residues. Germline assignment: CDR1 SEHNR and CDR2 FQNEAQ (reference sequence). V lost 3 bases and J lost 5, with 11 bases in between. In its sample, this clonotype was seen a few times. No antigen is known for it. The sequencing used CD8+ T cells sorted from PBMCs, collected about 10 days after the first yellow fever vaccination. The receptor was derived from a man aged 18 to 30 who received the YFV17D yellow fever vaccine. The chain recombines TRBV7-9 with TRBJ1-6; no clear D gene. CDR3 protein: CASSFRGANNSPLHF. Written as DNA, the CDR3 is TGTGCCAGCAGCTTCCGGGGTGCGAATAATTCACCCCTCCACTTT.